What follows is one T cell receptor (beta chain) and its context. In the original workflow: By means of reference gene primer amplification, nucleated cell counts were estimated. Assay used: immunoSEQ multiplex PCR; TCRdb lists only in-frame clones, some missing. V, J and clone size are taken as reported in that table, and D and trimming were inferred from the DNA itself. The table records around 280,000 clones, around 90% of them present only once. Enrolled through a virtual design, the participants were between roughly 18 and 100 years of age and came from about two dozen US areas. This sample was included in a study of blood T cell repertoires in COVID-19. Study information: Acute and convalescent COVID-19 samples came from the United States, Italy and Spain. In each case, the material was cDNA or gDNA derived from T cells, B-cell-depleted T cells, or PBMCs.

The origin of this receptor is a woman aged 18-29 years with acute COVID-19. The sample taken for sequencing was PBMCs or T cells enriched from blood (not recorded which).

CDR3 sequence: CASKEKTGREKLFF. CDR3 DNA sequence: TGTGCCAGCAAAGAGAAGACAGGTCGGGAAAAACTGTTTTTT. The chain couples TRBV19 to TRBJ1-4; D perhaps matches TRBD1 (6 bases). CDR1 and CDR2 from the germline V gene are LNHDA and SQIVND (reference sequence). The CDR3 has 14 amino acids. V dropped 9 bases and J dropped 8 bases, with 19 bases sitting between them.